This is a list of T cell receptor beta chains from one sample in a study of tumor and adjacent non-tumor tissue in lung cancer. TCRdb re-called the multiplex PCR reads with MiXCR, one entry per CDR3 protein. The sample consists of fewer than 150,000 distinct CDR3 sequences, around 65% of them appearing once. Sequences were obtained from lung tumor tissue. These receptors originate from a man aged 55 to 70 with small cell lung cancer. CDR3s leave out the opening cysteine and the closing phenylalanine or tryptophan.

>TRBV12-3/TRBV12-4
ASRPGVAANNEQF
>TRBV11-2
VTSLGQGGNEKLF
>TRBV20-1
SARDLLGPSSYGQY
>TRBV6-5
TSSFDRGADTHY
>TRBV19
ASSMGLAGGDTQY
>TRBV6-1
ASSEAPNYEQY
>TRBV5-8
ASRYSRPGTDTQY
>TRBV5-1
ASRTSGNNEQF
>TRBV12-3/TRBV12-4
TSSPNRNGQPQH
>TRBV11-3
ASIARLVGFTGELF
>TRBV6-1
ASRTLGLFSGYT
>TRBV10-3
AISAPTSEGFNEQF
>TRBV20-1
SARALAGGRNEQF
>TRBV29-1
SVAPGLAGIGTDTQY
>TRBV20-1
RARSPSGGETQY
>TRBV11-2
HSSLVVSYGYP
>TRBV12-3/TRBV12-4
ASSLGAKGKNIQY
>TRBV4-1
ASSPGQGVYVDRGTNVLT
>TRBV11-1
ASSPGITDTQY
>TRBV4-2
VSSQDPGTSGMDLHNEQF
>TRBV29-1
SVRRTYGYT
>TRBV4-1
ASSQDPAGDSSYNEQF
>TRBV20-1
SARDLVAGGADTQY
>TRBV11-1
SNSSPDRVDTGELL
>TRBV7-3
ASSLTGSGSTDTQY
>TRBV20-1
SANGRIGTYNEQF
>TRBV4-2
VSSQDRGTYNEQF
>TRBV6-1
ASSESATSERPSR
>TRBV28
ASSLPGGAGEAF
>TRBV5-1
ATTGEGNTGELF
>TRBV12-3/TRBV12-4
ASSGGAIEREQF
>TRBV6-1
ASSVRLPGLAGVTQY
>TRBV20-1
SINYGHGYT
>TRBV20-1
SARDGGGAGTQY
>TRBV4-1
ASSIDQRFYGYT
>TRBV29-1
SVPYDRGQGGELF
>TRBV10-3
AIRDEGGNQPQH
>TRBV11-2
AISAGALEAF
>TRBV11-1
TSSVAMGVSGADTQY
>TRBV29-1
SIEVGCTQETQY
>TRBV5-1
ASSPGLAGVETQY
>TRBV20-1
SARVKGQGYLPVQETQY
>TRBV29-1
SVLRLAGGIGTGELF
>TRBV6-5
ASSYKTSWRKPYNEQF
>TRBV5-1
ASSLSGPPYNEQF
>TRBV29-1
SVKGQLNTEAF
>TRBV12-5
ASRLGTGTGELF
>TRBV20-1
SPRTGPNSPLH
>TRBV11-2
ASISVLMGTASHNEKLF
>TRBV29-1
STENLGRSIDTQH
>TRBV20-1
SSGHRRSSYEQY
>TRBV20-1
SARDSCLFGGTQY
>TRBV11-2
ASNLGQVRMDTQY
>TRBV6-2/TRBV6-3
AGRMGQANIEAF
>TRBV6-6
ASSYGQETQY